This is a list of T cell receptor beta chains from one sample in a study of monozygotic twins with cystic fibrosis. This table comes from immunoSEQ multiplex PCR, and its TCRdb copy is limited to in-frame clones, with some not included. The data hold approximately 25,000 clones, with under 95% observed a single time. What was sequenced was blood. Every receptor here comes from a girl aged 2-15 years with cystic fibrosis. Each CDR3 is given with its conserved first and last residue. The D gene is left open where the match is weak. Not all rows give a size; the values are once, few, many and, for expanded clones, a class.

j_call	v_call	d_call	clone_size	cdr3_aa	cdr3_nt
TRBJ1-6	TRBV19	TRBD1	NA	CASSTQGDTLHF	TGTGCCAGTAGTACGCAGGGGGACACCCTCCACTTT
TRBJ2-5	TRBV7-9	NA	few	CASSSGEIQYF	TGTGCCAGCAGCTCCGGGGAGATCCAGTACTTC
TRBJ1-2	TRBV6-5	NA	NA	CASSYSGPTGYTF	TGTGCCAGCAGTTACTCAGGACCCACTGGCTACACCTTC
TRBJ1-2	TRBV6-6	NA	NA	CASSYSEGNYGYTF	TGTGCCAGCAGTTACTCGGAGGGGAACTATGGCTACACCTTC
TRBJ2-1	TRBV28	NA	once	CASSLNYNEQFF	TGTGCCAGCAGTTTAAATTACAATGAGCAGTTCTTC
TRBJ2-1	TRBV6-1	TRBD2	NA	CASSEAWAGGNEQFF	TGTGCCAGCAGTGAAGCTTGGGCGGGGGGCAATGAGCAGTTCTTC
TRBJ2-5	TRBV2	NA	once	CASSVGGQGETQYF	TGTGCCAGCAGTGTGGGGGGCCAGGGGGAGACCCAGTACTTC
TRBJ1-4	TRBV19	NA	NA	CASLGGATNEKLFF	TGTGCCAGCCTAGGGGGGGCAACTAATGAAAAACTGTTTTTT
TRBJ1-1	TRBV6-5	TRBD1	NA	CASSYFDRGNTEAFF	TGTGCCAGCAGTTACTTTGACAGGGGAAACACTGAAGCTTTCTTT
TRBJ2-7	TRBV7-8	TRBD2	once	CASSHNLAGLSYEQYF	TGTGCCAGCAGCCACAATTTAGCGGGGCTGTCCTACGAGCAGTACTTC